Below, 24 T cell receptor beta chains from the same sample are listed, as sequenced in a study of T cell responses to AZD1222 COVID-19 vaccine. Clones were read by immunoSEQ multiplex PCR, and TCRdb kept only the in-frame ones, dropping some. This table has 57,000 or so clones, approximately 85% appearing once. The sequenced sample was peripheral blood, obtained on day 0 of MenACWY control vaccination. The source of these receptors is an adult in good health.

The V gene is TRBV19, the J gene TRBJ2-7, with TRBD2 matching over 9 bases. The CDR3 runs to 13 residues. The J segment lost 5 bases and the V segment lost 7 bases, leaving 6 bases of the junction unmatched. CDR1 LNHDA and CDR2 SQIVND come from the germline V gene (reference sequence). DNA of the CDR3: TGTGCCAGTAAGAATAGCGGGAGCCACGAGCAGTACTTC. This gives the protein CASKNSGSHEQYF.

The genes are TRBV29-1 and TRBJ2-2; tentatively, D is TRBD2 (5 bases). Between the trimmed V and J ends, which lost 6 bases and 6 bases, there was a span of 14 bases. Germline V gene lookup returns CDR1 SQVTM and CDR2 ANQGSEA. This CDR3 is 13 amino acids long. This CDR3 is CSVGIGLAGELFF. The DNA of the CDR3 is TGCAGCGTCGGGATAGGTCTAGCCGGGGAGCTGTTTTTT.

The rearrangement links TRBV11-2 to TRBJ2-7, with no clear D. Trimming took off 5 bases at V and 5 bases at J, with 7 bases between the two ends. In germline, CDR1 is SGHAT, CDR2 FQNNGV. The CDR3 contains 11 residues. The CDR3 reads CASSPLNEQYF. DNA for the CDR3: TGTGCCAGCAGCCCCCTCAACGAGCAGTACTTC.

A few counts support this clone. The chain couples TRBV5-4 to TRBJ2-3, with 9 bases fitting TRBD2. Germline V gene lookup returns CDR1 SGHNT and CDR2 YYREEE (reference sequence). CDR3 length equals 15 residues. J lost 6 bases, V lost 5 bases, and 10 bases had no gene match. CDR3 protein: CASSSSGRRGDTQYF. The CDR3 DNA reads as TGTGCCAGCAGTAGTAGCGGGAGACGAGGGGATACGCAGTATTTT.

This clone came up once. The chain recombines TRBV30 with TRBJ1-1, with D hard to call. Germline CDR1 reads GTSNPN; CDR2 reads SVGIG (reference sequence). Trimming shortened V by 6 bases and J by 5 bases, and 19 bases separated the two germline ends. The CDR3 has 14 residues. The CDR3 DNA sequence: TGTGCCTGCGCGCCGGGGTCGGGAAGGACTGAAGCTTTCTTT. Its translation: CACAPGSGRTEAFF.

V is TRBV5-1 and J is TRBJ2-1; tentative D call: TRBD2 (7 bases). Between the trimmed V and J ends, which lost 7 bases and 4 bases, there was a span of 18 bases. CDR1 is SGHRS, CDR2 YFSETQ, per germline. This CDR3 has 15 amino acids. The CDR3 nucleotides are TGCGCCAGCGGACTAGACAGGTCGGTTTACAATGAGCAGTTCTTC. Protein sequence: CASGLDRSVYNEQFF.

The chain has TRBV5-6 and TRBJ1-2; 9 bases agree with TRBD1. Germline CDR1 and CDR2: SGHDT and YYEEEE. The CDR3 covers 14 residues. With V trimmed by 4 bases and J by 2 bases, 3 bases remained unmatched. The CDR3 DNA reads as TGTGCCAGCAGCGCCGGGACAGGGAACTATGGCTACACCTTC. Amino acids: CASSAGTGNYGYTF. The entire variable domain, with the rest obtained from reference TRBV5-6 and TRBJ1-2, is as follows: DAGVTQSPTHLIKTRGQQVTLRCSPKSGHDTVSWYQQALGQGPQFIFQYYEEEERQRGNFPDRFSGHQFPNYSSELNVNALLLGDSALYLCASSAGTGNYGYTFGSGTRLTVV.

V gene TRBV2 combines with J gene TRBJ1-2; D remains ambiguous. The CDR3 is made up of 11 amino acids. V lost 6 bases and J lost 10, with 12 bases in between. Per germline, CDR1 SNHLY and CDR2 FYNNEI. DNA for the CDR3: TGTGCCAGCAGACCGGGAATTGACTACACCTTC. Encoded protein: CASRPGIDYTF.

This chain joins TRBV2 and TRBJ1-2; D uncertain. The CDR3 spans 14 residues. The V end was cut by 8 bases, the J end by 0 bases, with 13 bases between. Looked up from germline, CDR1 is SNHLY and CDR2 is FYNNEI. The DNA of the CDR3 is TGTGCCAGCCGAAAGCAAGTCTCTAACTATGGCTACACCTTC. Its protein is CASRKQVSNYGYTF. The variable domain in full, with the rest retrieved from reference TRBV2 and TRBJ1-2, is EPEVTQTPSHQVTQMGQEVILRCVPISNHLYFYWYRQILGQKVEFLVSFYNNEISEKSEIFDDQFSVERPDGSNFTLKIRSTKLEDSAMYFCASRKQVSNYGYTFGSGTRLTVV.

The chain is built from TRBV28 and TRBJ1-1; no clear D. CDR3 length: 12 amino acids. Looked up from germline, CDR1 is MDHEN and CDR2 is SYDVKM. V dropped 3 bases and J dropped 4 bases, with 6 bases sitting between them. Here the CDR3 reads CASSFGSTEAFF. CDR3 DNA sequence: TGTGCCAGCAGTTTCGGGAGCACTGAAGCTTTCTTT.

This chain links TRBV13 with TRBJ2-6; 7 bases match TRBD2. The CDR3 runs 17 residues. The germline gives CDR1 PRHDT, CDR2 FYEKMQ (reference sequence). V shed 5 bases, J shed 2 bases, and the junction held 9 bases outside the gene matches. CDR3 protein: CASSGRQGGTGANVLTF. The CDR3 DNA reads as TGTGCCAGCAGCGGACGGCAGGGAGGGACTGGGGCCAACGTCCTGACTTTC.

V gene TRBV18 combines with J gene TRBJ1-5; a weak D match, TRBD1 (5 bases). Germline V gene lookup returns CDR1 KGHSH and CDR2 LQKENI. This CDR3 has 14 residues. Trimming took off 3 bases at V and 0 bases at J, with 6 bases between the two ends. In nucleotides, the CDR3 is TGTGCCAGCTCACCGGGGGATAGCAATCAGCCCCAGCATTTT. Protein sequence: CASSPGDSNQPQHF.

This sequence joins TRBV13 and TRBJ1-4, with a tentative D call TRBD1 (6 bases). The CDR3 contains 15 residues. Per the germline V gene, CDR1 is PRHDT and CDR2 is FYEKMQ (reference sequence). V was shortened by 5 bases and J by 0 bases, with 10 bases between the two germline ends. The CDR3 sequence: CASSPRTATNEKLFF. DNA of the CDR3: TGTGCCAGCAGCCCGCGGACAGCAACTAATGAAAAACTGTTTTTT.

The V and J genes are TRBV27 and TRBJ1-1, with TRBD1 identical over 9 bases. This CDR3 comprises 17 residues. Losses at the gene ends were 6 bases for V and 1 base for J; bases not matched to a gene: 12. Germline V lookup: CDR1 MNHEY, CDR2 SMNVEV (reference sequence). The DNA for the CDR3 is TGTGCCAGCAGGGGGGGACAGGGTGCAAAAAAGAACACTGAAGCTTTCTTT. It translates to CASRGGQGAKKNTEAFF.

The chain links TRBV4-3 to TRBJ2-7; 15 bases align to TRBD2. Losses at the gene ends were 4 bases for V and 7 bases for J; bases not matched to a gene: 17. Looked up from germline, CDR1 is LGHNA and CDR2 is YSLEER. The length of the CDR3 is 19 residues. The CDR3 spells CASSPDTGLAGGPVGEQYF. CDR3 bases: TGCGCCAGCAGCCCAGATACTGGACTAGCGGGAGGGCCGGTTGGGGAGCAGTACTTC.

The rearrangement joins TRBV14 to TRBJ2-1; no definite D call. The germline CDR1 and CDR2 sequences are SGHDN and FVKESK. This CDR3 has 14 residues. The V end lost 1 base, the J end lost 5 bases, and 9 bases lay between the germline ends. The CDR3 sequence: CASSQALANNEQFF. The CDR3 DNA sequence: TGTGCCAGCAGCCAAGCCTTAGCAAACAATGAGCAGTTCTTC.

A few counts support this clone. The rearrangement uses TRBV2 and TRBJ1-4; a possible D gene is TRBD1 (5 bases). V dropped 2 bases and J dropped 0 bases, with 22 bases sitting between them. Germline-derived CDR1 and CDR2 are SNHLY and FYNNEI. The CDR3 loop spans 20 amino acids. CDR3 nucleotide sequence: TGTGCCAGCAGTGAATTGCCAGGGTCTTTGTTCTCATCAACTAATGAAAAACTGTTTTTT. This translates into CASSELPGSLFSSTNEKLFF.

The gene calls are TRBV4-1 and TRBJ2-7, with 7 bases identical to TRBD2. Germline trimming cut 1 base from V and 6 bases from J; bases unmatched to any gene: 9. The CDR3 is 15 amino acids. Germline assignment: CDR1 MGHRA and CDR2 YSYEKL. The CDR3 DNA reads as TGCGCCAGCAGCCAAGTGGGCGGGAGCGTTGGCGAGCAGTACTTC. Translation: CASSQVGGSVGEQYF.

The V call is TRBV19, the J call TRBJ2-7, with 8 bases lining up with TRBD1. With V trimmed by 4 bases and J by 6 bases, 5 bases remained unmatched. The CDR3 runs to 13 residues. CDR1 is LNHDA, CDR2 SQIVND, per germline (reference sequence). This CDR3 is CASSTGQVGEQYF. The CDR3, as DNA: TGTGCCAGTAGTACGGGACAGGTGGGCGAGCAGTACTTC. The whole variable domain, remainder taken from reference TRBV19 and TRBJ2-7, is DGGITQSPKYLFRKEGQNVTLSCEQNLNHDAMYWYRQDPGQGLRLIYYSQIVNDFQKGDIAEGYSVSREKKESFPLTVTSAQKNPTAFYLCASSTGQVGEQYFGPGTRLTVT.

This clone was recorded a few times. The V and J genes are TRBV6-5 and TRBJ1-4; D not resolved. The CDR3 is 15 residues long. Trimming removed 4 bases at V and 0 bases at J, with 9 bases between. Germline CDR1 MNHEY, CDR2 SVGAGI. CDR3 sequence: CASSFNEATNEKLFF. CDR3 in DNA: TGTGCCAGCAGTTTTAACGAAGCAACTAATGAAAAACTGTTTTTT.

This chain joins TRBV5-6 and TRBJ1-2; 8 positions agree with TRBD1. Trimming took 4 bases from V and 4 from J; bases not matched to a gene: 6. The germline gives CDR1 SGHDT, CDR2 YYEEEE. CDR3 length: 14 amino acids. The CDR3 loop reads CASSRQGSSYGYTF. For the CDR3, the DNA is TGTGCCAGCAGCAGACAGGGGAGTAGCTATGGCTACACCTTC.

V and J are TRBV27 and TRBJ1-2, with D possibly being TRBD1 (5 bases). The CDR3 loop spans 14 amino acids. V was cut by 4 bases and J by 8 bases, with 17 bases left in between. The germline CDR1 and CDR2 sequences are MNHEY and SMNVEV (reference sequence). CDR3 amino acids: CASSSYTGREGYTF. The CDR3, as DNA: TGTGCCAGCAGTTCATATACAGGCCGGGAGGGCTACACCTTC.

The DNA of the CDR3 is TGTGCCAGCAGCCACGGGAGCACCCAAGAGACCCAGTACTTC. It encodes CASSHGSTQETQYF. The rearrangement uses TRBV5-4 and TRBJ2-5; maybe TRBD2 (6 bases). Trimming took 4 bases from V and 1 from J, leaving 11 bases between them. Germline values: CDR1 SGHNT, CDR2 YYREEE (reference sequence). This CDR3 comprises 14 residues.

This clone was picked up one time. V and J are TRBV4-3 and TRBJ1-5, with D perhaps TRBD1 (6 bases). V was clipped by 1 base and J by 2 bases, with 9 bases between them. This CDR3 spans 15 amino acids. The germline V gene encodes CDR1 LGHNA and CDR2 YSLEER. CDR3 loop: CASSQGRGGNQPQHF. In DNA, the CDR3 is TGCGCCAGCAGCCAAGGCAGGGGTGGCAATCAGCCCCAGCATTTT.